This passage covers 9 T cell receptor beta chains from one sample sequenced in a study of spatial heterogeneity in lung cancer. TCRdb reprocessed the 5' RACE reads with MiXCR, giving one entry per CDR3 protein. The repertoire includes 30,000 to 45,000 distinct CDR3 sequences, 7.5% of them detected once, and under 30% sits in the top ten. Time point meaning: sample taken at primary tumor resection. The sequences come from PBMCs, collected at surgery. These receptors all stem from a male donor with early-stage non-small cell lung cancer.

This clonotype was found many times. The V and J genes are TRBV4-3 and TRBJ1-5; 7 bases match TRBD1. Per germline, CDR1 LGHNA and CDR2 YSLEER. This CDR3 spans 16 amino acids. V lost 1 base and J lost 11; bases outside the gene matches: 14. This CDR3 is CASSQGTGQTQGAQHF. The CDR3, as DNA: TGCGCCAGCAGCCAAGGCACTGGACAGACTCAGGGGGCCCAGCATTTT.

This clonotype was seen at least ten times. The rearrangement links TRBV6-2 or TRBV6-3 to TRBJ1-6, with D uncertain. This CDR3 spans 11 amino acids. In germline, CDR1 is MNHEY, CDR2 SVGEGT. V lost 2 bases and J 10 bases, leaving 3 bases between the germline ends. CDR3 amino acids: CASSYLSPLHF. The CDR3 DNA follows: TGTGCCAGCAGTTACCTATCACCCCTCCACTTT.

This clonotype was seen repeatedly, ten times or more. The V gene is TRBV21-1, the J gene TRBJ1-5; the D call TRBD1 from the table was never checked on the DNA. TRBV21-1 is annotated as a pseudogene. This CDR3 is built from 14 residues. CDR3 nucleotides: TGTGCCAGCAGCAAAAGAAGGGACGATCAGCCCCAGCATTTT. This sequence encodes CASSKRRDDQPQHF.

This clonotype was seen ten or more times. The rearrangement links TRBV29-1 to TRBJ2-3; TRBD2 might be the D (5 bases). The CDR3 loop spans 13 amino acids. Germline V CDR1 and CDR2: SQVTM, ANQGSEA. With 8 bases removed from V and 3 bases from J, the gap between germline ends came to 15 bases. The CDR3 DNA sequence: TGCAGCTCCAACGGAGGTGGGACAGATACGCAGTATTTT. This sequence encodes CSSNGGGTDTQYF.

This clonotype came up many times. The chain uses TRBV7-9 and TRBJ2-3; D might be TRBD2 (5 bases). V lost 5 bases and J lost 6, with 15 bases in between. The CDR3 length is 14 residues. Germline V gene sequence: CDR1 SEHNR, CDR2 FQNEAQ (reference sequence). The CDR3 DNA reads as TGTGCCAGCAGCAATGGACGGGGAGCGGATACGCAGTATTTT. Translated, it gives CASSNGRGADTQYF.

Regarding this clonotype: A much larger clone differs by one base, so this may be a read error. The chain recombines TRBV30 with TRBJ2-3; D call uncertain. V lost 0 bases and J lost 4, with 8 bases in between. The CDR3 covers 13 residues. CDR1 is GTSNPN and CDR2 is SVGIG in the germline V gene (reference sequence). The CDR3 nucleotides read TGTGCCTGGAGTGTATCTGCAGCAGATACGCAGTATTTT. This translates into CAWSVSAADTQYF.

This clonotype was counted at least ten times. The J gene is TRBJ1-1, the V gene TRBV6-6; 10 nucleotides agree with TRBD1. Germline values: CDR1 MNHNY, CDR2 SVGAGI (reference sequence). Trimming took 7 bases from V and 1 from J; bases not matched to a gene: 12. CDR3 length equals 17 residues. The chain's CDR3 is CASTPGGTGARNTEAFF. In DNA, the CDR3 is TGTGCCAGCACCCCGGGGGGGACAGGGGCCCGGAACACTGAAGCTTTCTTT.

This clonotype was counted ten times or more. The chain links TRBV24-1 to TRBJ2-1, with 9 positions matching TRBD2. This CDR3 has 16 amino acids. Per germline, CDR1 KGHDR and CDR2 SFDVKD. The J segment lost 5 bases and the V segment lost 1 base, leaving 5 bases of the junction unmatched. CDR3 sequence reads: CATSDLGLAGNNEQFF. DNA of the CDR3: TGTGCCACCAGTGATTTAGGCCTAGCGGGGAACAATGAGCAGTTCTTC.

The count of this clonotype is one. Given a much more abundant clone one base away, this may be a read error. The rearrangement uses TRBV6-2 or TRBV6-3 and TRBJ2-2; D not certain. Trimming left V 3 bases short and J 7 bases short, with 9 bases between. The CDR3 runs to 13 residues. The germline V gene has CDR1 MNHEY and CDR2 SVGEGT. This CDR3 is CASSYGYIGELFF. The CDR3 coding sequence is TGTGCCAGCAGTTATGGCTACATCGGGGAGCTGTTTTTT.